Described below is a single T cell receptor (beta chain) sequence and its context. This clonotype has a count of ten or more. This clone's antigen is unknown. No much larger clone exists at a distance of one base, and base qualities are not known. This record comes from a study of Graves' ophthalmopathy and Graves' hyperthyroidism (dated by TCRdb to 2016 to 2018). With respect to the entire study: Peripheral blood was collected before any treatment was given, at the time of initial diagnosis. In total, some 140 blood samples were TCR-sequenced: 40 to 45 ophthalmopathy, 75 hyperthyroidism and about 17 hyperthyroidism-to-ophthalmopathy patients. After sampling, hyperthyroidism patients received methimazole starting at 30 mg daily, and ophthalmopathy patients received high-dose intravenous methylprednisolone. For independent validation, a separate cohort was made up of approximately 19 hyperthyroidism patients plus 17 patients who later progressed from hyperthyroidism to ophthalmopathy. TCR beta repertoire signatures were used to distinguish Graves' ophthalmopathy from Graves' hyperthyroidism and to predict progression to ophthalmopathy. To explore V-J signatures distinguishing ophthalmopathy from hyperthyroidism, a discovery set of under 110 patients (43 ophthalmopathy, some 57 stable hyperthyroidism) was enrolled. For training and testing, the 100 or so patients in the discovery cohort were randomly divided in a 7:3 ratio. In a handful of hyperthyroidism patients, the T-cell repertoire of thyroid tissue was compared with the T-cell repertoire of blood.

V and J lose 4 bases and 2 bases, and a span of 14 bases separates them. The CDR3 runs 15 residues from the cysteine to the phenylalanine. CDR3 DNA only is kept here, 45 bases in frame from base 1. Sequences MNHEY (CDR1) and SVGAGI (CDR2) are obtained from the germline V gene. Patients with ophthalmopathy had moderately to severely active disease, with a Clinical Activity Score of 3 or more, a NOSPECS grade of 4 or more, and a disease duration of less than 3 months. Patients with other autoimmune diseases, uncontrolled infections, pregnancy or lactation were excluded from the study. Clinical symptoms, serum thyroxine, TRAb, thyroid ultrasound and orbital computed tomography were used for diagnosis. Using Ficoll-Paque density gradient centrifugation, PBMCs were isolated from about 9.2 ml of fresh peripheral blood. Total RNA was extracted using Trizol reagent, and RNA quality was checked on an Agilent 2100 Bioanalyzer.

Beyond this particular receptor, the publication reports: Most expanded thyroid clonotypes with frequency above 0.001 were also detected in blood, suggesting blood repertoires may reflect the thyroid immune response. In cross-validation, the 13-signature model distinguished ophthalmopathy from stable hyperthyroidism with just over 85% sensitivity and roughly 81% specificity, and in the test set the corresponding values were 80% and 75%. Sample size was not predetermined statistically, and investigators were not blinded to group allocation. In validation, the model predicted ophthalmopathy progression with more than 70% sensitivity and less than 80% specificity; 12 predicted patients were CT-confirmed with GO in a median of about 7.1 months.

For repertoire sequencing, the TCR beta CDR3 regions were amplified from RNA transcripts. HTBI primers and the Qiagen OneStep RT-PCR kit were used in a first-round RT-PCR, which was followed by a second-round multiplex PCR, size selection and purification. Libraries were sequenced on an Illumina HiSeq2000 using paired-end 100 bp reads. Regarding the original processing steps: SOAPnuke was used for read processing, and reads with adapters, uncalled bases, a mean Phred below 15, or no exact constant-primer or identifier match were discarded. COPE v1.2.5 was used to merge high-quality paired reads. Clonotypes were defined as unique nucleotide sequences and were aligned to IMGT TRB V, D and J references using MiTCR v1.1. The analysis was limited to V-J combinations with a frequency above 0.0001, which together covered around 99% of the repertoires. A TCR clonal expansion and chaos score per V-J combination was defined as the ratio of F50 clonal expansion to chaos observed in the TCRdist matrix. Welch's t-statistics and random forest were used to narrow the features down to more than 10 V-J combinations, which were then fed into a naive Bayes classifier. Thyroid-blood repertoire similarity was quantified with the Morisita-Horn index. TCRdb passed the public sequencing reads through fastp at Q25 and MiXCR, retaining productive beta sequences. All rows with the same CDR3 protein become a single entry with the most common DNA and genes. The V and J calls shown here were made by TCRdb, not taken from the authors' results. The sample yields roughly 500,000 distinct CDR3 sequences; about 15% were counted once. 9.8% of the sample goes to the ten largest clones.

Here the chain combines TRBV6-5 and TRBJ1-2; TRBD1 might be the D gene, on 5 matching bases. The sequenced sample consisted of blood. The source is a woman between 25 and 40 years old with Graves' ophthalmopathy. Donor details come from another sample of the same person, matched by shared clones. For the CDR3, the sequence is CASSWDPLQNYGYTF. The nucleotide sequence is TGTGCCAGCAGTTGGGACCCATTGCAAAACTATGGCTACACCTTC.